This is a list of T cell receptor beta chains from one sample in a study of vaccination and CD4 T cells after COVID-19. MiXCR, applied by TCRdb to the PCR reads, yields one record per CDR3 protein. Of about 15,000 distinct CDR3 sequences listed, more than 40% are singletons. Their antigens remain unidentified. The material was CD4+ T cells from blood, cultured in vitro, obtained before SARS-CoV-2 vaccination. The receptors were gathered from a human donor who had recovered from COVID-19. Both conserved end residues are part of each CDR3. D genes are given only for firm matches. Only some rows state a clone size, as once, few, many or a class for expanded clones.

size	D	V	J	CDR3	DNA
few	.	TRBV27	TRBJ2-3	CATNRLGNTDTQYF	TGTGCCACAAACCGACTGGGAAACACAGATACGCAGTATTTT
.	.	TRBV2	TRBJ1-4	CASRLDKYDEKLFF	TGTGCCAGCAGGTTAGACAAATACGATGAAAAACTGTTTTTT
.	.	TRBV20-1	TRBJ2-2	CSARTSRSQTGELFF	TGCAGTGCTAGAACGTCCCGGAGCCAGACCGGGGAGCTGTTTTTT
few	TRBD2	TRBV6-2/TRBV6-3	TRBJ2-1	CASRSGNDRFYEQFF	TGTGCCAGCCGAAGCGGGAATGATCGCTTCTATGAGCAGTTCTTC
.	.	TRBV6-2/TRBV6-3	TRBJ1-3	CASSSTTGASGNTIYF	TGTGCCAGCAGCTCCACGACCGGGGCCTCTGGAAACACCATATATTTT
.	.	TRBV28	TRBJ1-1	CASKGSNTEAFF	TGTGCCAGCAAGGGGAGTAACACTGAAGCTTTCTTT
.	TRBD1	TRBV5-1	TRBJ1-1	CASGTGYTEAFF	TGCGCCAGCGGGACAGGTTACACTGAAGCTTTCTTT
.	.	TRBV7-9	TRBJ2-7	CASSPGSTDEQYF	TGTGCCAGCAGCCCCGGATCCACCGACGAGCAGTACTTC
few	.	TRBV20-1	TRBJ2-5	CSALGQLPTQETQYF	TGCAGTGCTCTTGGACAGCTTCCTACCCAAGAGACCCAGTACTTC
few	.	TRBV4-2	TRBJ1-1	CASSQDRGGTEAFF	TGTGCCAGCAGCCAAGATCGGGGAGGGACTGAAGCTTTCTTT
.	.	TRBV6-1	TRBJ2-5	CASSHRDQETQYF	TGTGCCAGCAGCCACCGGGATCAAGAGACCCAGTACTTC
few	.	TRBV6-5	TRBJ1-1	CASSYSSRAVVNTEAFF	TGTGCCAGCAGTTACTCATCGAGGGCGGTTGTGAACACTGAAGCTTTCTTT
.	.	TRBV12-3/TRBV12-4	TRBJ1-1	CASLREVGPEAFF	TGTGCCAGTCTGAGGGAGGTTGGGCCTGAAGCTTTCTTT
few	.	TRBV6-1	TRBJ2-3	CASILGASTDTQYF	TGTGCCAGCATCCTCGGAGCGAGCACAGATACGCAGTATTTT
few	.	TRBV10-3	TRBJ2-5	CAISPGLQETQYF	TGTGCCATCAGTCCGGGACTGCAGGAGACCCAGTACTTC
.	.	TRBV6-2/TRBV6-3	TRBJ2-3	CASSWTITDTQYF	TGTGCCAGCAGTTGGACTATCACAGATACGCAGTATTTT
few	.	TRBV19	TRBJ1-2	CASRGDNYGYTF	TGTGCCAGTCGGGGGGATAACTATGGCTACACCTTC
.	.	TRBV11-3	TRBJ2-2	CASSLDGLGGELFF	TGTGCCAGCAGCTTAGACGGTCTTGGCGGGGAGCTGTTTTTT
.	.	TRBV19	TRBJ1-1	CASSPDTLTDNTEAFF	TGTGCCAGTAGTCCCGACACCCTGACAGATAACACTGAAGCTTTCTTT
once	TRBD2	TRBV19	TRBJ2-5	CASQQRGVEEAQYF	TGTGCCAGCCAACAGCGGGGGGTAGAGGAGGCCCAGTACTTC
.	TRBD1	TRBV12-3/TRBV12-4	TRBJ2-7	CASSPGQGYEQYF	TGTGCCAGCAGCCCCGGACAGGGTTACGAGCAGTACTTC
.	TRBD1	TRBV19	TRBJ2-3	CASSFGQGVTDTQYF	TGTGCCAGTAGCTTCGGACAGGGGGTTACAGATACGCAGTATTTT
.	TRBD1	TRBV25-1	TRBJ1-2	CASSFGQGGYTF	TGTGCCAGCAGTTTCGGACAGGGGGGCTACACCTTC
few	.	TRBV15	TRBJ1-1	CATSRELGTEAFF	TGTGCCACCAGCAGGGAGTTGGGCACTGAAGCTTTCTTT
.	.	TRBV24-1	TRBJ2-3	CATSDFGDTQYF	TGTGCCACCAGTGATTTCGGGGATACGCAGTATTTT
.	.	TRBV6-1	TRBJ1-4	CASSLGGGGEKLFF	TGTGCCAGCAGCCTAGGGGGTGGGGGGGAAAAACTGTTTTTT
.	.	TRBV5-1	TRBJ1-2	CASSPGSVGDNYGYTF	TGCGCCAGCAGCCCGGGGTCGGTGGGGGACAACTATGGCTACACCTTC
.	TRBD1	TRBV6-2/TRBV6-3	TRBJ1-6	CASRWDSSYNSPLHF	TGTGCCAGCAGGTGGGACAGCTCCTATAATTCACCCCTCCACTTT
.	.	TRBV20-1	TRBJ2-1	CSASSVGVSDEQFF	TGCAGTGCTAGCAGCGTGGGGGTCAGCGATGAGCAGTTCTTC
.	.	TRBV30	TRBJ2-5	CAWSANGGQGETQYF	TGTGCCTGGAGCGCAAACGGGGGGCAGGGGGAGACCCAGTACTTC
few	TRBD1	TRBV24-1	TRBJ2-3	CATKGQGADTQYF	TGTGCCACCAAGGGACAGGGGGCTGATACGCAGTATTTT
.	.	TRBV20-1	TRBJ1-2	CSARTETNYGYTF	TGCAGTGCTAGAACAGAGACTAACTATGGCTACACCTTC
.	TRBD1	TRBV5-4	TRBJ1-1	CASSLGGGFSQMNTEAFF	TGTGCCAGCAGCTTGGGAGGGGGCTTCAGCCAAATGAACACTGAAGCTTTCTTT
once	TRBD2	TRBV6-2/TRBV6-3	TRBJ2-1	CASSYSREGIYNEQFF	TGTGCCAGCAGTTACTCGAGGGAGGGGATCTACAATGAGCAGTTCTTC
.	.	TRBV20-1	TRBJ2-1	CSARGSPRVDEQFF	TGCAGTGCTAGGGGGAGCCCCCGGGTCGATGAGCAGTTCTTC
.	.	TRBV11-3	TRBJ1-1	CASSVEGVAFF	TGTGCCAGCAGCGTGGAGGGGGTAGCTTTCTTT
few	TRBD2	TRBV20-1	TRBJ2-1	CSATPRGSGSGYEQFF	TGCAGTGCTACCCCCCGGGGCAGCGGGAGTGGGTATGAGCAGTTCTTC
.	TRBD2	TRBV7-6	TRBJ2-2	CASSTPTSGPRGGELFF	TGTGCCAGCAGCACGCCCACTAGCGGGCCACGGGGCGGGGAGCTGTTTTTT
.	.	TRBV30	TRBJ2-7	CAWESGQGLDPPRVTYEQYF	TGTGCCTGGGAGAGTGGACAAGGACTTGATCCCCCCCGTGTCACCTACGAGCAGTACTTC
.	TRBD1	TRBV6-1	TRBJ1-2	CASSHTTGQRNYGYTF	TGTGCCAGCAGTCATACTACGGGACAGCGAAACTATGGCTACACCTTC
once	.	TRBV19	TRBJ1-2	CASSRARGGYTF	TGTGCCAGTAGCCGGGCTAGGGGTGGCTACACCTTC
.	.	TRBV19	TRBJ1-5	CASSISRANGNQPQHF	TGTGCCAGTAGTATAAGCAGGGCGAACGGCAATCAGCCCCAGCATTTT